This entry describes one TCR beta chain. The table came from immunoSEQ multiplex PCR; TCRdb's copy has only in-frame clones and leaves some out. The table has some 240,000 clones, 75% to 85% seen once; the top ten hold 1.4%. This sample stems from a study of blood T cell repertoires in COVID-19. V gave up 4 bases and J gave up 4 bases, with 13 bases separating them. The CDR3 contains 14 residues. CDR1 and CDR2 (germline): SNHLY, FYNNEI. Sequencing used peripheral blood. The TCR was taken from a woman aged 40-49 years who had recovered from COVID-19. The chain employs TRBV2 and TRBJ1-2; D is possibly TRBD1 (6 bases). The CDR3 DNA reads as TGTGCCAGCAGTGTAGGCGCAGGGGCCTATGGCTACACCTTC. Its translation: CASSVGAGAYGYTF.